This TCR beta chain was observed in a study of CD8+ T cells in alopecia areata. Study overall: Patients received oral tofacitinib, 5 to 10 mg twice daily, for moderate-to-severe alopecia areata.

Alopecia areata patients provided lesional scalp punch biopsies and peripheral blood, both collected for the study. About this clone: Antigen specificity is unknown.

TCR sequencing used cDNA made by reverse transcription of extracted RNA. Clones were read by immunoSEQ multiplex PCR, and TCRdb kept only the in-frame ones, dropping some. The repertoire holds tens of thousands of clones, 55% to 75% seen once, with about 15% in the top ten. Study-wide points: Normal skin's resident alphabeta T cells are also sequenced in scalp samples. Alopecia totalis/universalis scalp especially showed more expanded CD8+ clones than normal scalp.

The CDR3 is 14 amino acids. V was cut by 2 bases and J by 1 base, with 5 bases left in between. Germline-derived CDR1 and CDR2 are MNHEY and SVGAGI. This clonotype was sampled from a human donor with alopecia areata. V is TRBV6-5 and J is TRBJ1-4; D is unclear. The sample here was CD8+ T cells sorted from blood, taken at week 0. The CDR3 region is CASSYRVTNEKLFF. CDR3 nucleotide sequence: TGTGCCAGCAGTTACAGGGTAACTAATGAAAAACTGTTTTTT.